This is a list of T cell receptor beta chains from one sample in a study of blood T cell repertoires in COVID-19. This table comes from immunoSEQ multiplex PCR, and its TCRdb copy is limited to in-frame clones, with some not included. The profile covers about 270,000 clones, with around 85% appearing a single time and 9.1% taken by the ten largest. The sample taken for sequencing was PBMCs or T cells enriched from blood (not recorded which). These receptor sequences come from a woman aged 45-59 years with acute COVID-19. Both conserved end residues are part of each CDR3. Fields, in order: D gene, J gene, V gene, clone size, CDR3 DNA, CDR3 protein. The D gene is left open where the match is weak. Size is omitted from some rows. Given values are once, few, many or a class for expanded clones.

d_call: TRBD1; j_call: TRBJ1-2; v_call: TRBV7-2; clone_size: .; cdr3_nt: TGTGCCAGCAGCTCAACCCCAGGGGGAGTAAACTATGGCTACACCTTC; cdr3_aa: CASSSTPGGVNYGYTF
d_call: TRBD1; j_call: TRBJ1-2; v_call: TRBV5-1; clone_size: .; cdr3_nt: TGCGCCAGCAGCTTGGTGGCAGGGGGCACTAACTATGGCTACACCTTC; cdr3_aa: CASSLVAGGTNYGYTF
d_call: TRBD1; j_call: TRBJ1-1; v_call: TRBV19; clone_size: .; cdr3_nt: TGTGCCAGTAGTATAGCGACAGGGGTGAACACTGAAGCTTTCTTT; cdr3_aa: CASSIATGVNTEAFF
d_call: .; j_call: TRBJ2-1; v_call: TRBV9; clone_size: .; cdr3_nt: TGTGCCAGCAGCCCTCGACTAGAGTCCGGTGAGCAGTTCTTC; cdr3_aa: CASSPRLESGEQFF
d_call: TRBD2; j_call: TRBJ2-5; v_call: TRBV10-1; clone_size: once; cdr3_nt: TGCGCCAGCAGTCGACTAGCGGGGGGAGTCGAGACCCAGTACTTC; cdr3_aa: CASSRLAGGVETQYF
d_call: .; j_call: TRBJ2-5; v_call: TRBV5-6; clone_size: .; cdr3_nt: TGTGCCAGCAGCTTGTTCAGCCCGGGCCAAGAGACCCAGTACTTC; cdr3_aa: CASSLFSPGQETQYF
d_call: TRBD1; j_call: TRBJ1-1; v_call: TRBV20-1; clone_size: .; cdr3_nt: TGCAGTGCTGGGACAGGGAAAGCTTTCTTT; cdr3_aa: CSAGTGKAFF
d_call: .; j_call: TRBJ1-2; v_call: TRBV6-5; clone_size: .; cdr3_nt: TGTGCCAGCAGTAGGGCAGGGGAGTCCTATGGCTACACCTTC; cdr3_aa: CASSRAGESYGYTF
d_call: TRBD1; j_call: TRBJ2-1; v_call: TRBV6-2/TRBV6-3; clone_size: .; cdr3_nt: TGTGCCAGCAGTTCTGACTCGGAGACAGGGATTAGAACATCCTACAATGAGCAGTTCTTC; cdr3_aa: CASSSDSETGIRTSYNEQFF
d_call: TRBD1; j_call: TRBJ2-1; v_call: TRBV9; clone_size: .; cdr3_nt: TGTGCCAGCAGCGTCGGACAGGGGGTAGGTGAGCAGTTCTTC; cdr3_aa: CASSVGQGVGEQFF
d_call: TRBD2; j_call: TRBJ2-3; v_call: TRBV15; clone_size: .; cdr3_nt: TGTGCCACCAGCAGAGATCTTGGGAGGGGCAGGGATACGCAGTATTTT; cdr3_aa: CATSRDLGRGRDTQYF
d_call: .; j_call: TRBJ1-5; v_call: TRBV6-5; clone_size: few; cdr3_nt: TGTGCCAGCAGAGGAGCGGGAAATCAGCCCCAGCATTTT; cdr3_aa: CASRGAGNQPQHF
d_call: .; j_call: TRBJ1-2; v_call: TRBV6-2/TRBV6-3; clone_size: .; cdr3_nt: TGTGCCAGCAGTCTCCCCGCGGGGGACCGGGGCTACACCTTC; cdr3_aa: CASSLPAGDRGYTF
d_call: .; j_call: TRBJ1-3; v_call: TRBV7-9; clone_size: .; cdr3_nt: TGTGCCAGCAGCCCACCCGAGGGTCACGGAAACACCATATATTTT; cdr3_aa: CASSPPEGHGNTIYF
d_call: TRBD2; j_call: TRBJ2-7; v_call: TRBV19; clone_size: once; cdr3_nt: TGTGCCAGTAGTGGGACTAGCGGGGAAAGCTCCTACGAGCAGTACTTC; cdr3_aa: CASSGTSGESSYEQYF
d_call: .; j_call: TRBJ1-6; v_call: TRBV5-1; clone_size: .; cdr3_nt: TGCGCCAGCAGCTTGGACTATTCACCCCTCCACTTT; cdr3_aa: CASSLDYSPLHF
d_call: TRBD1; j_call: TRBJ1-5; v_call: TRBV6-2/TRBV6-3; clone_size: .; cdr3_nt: TGTGCCAGCAGTTACTCGGCCGACAGGGTCCATCAAGGTCAGCCCCAGCATTTT; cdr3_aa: CASSYSADRVHQGQPQHF
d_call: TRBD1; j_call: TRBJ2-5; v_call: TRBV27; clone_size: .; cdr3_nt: TGTGCCAGCAGTTTCAGTCGGACAGGGGTGGTCCACCTAAAAGAGACCCAGTACTTC; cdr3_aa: CASSFSRTGVVHLKETQYF
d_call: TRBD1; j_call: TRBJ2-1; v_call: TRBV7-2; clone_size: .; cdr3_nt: TGTGCCAGCAGCTTAATGGGACAGGGCAATGAGCAGTTCTTC; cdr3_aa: CASSLMGQGNEQFF
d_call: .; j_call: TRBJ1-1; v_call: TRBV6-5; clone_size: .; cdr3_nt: TGTGCCAGCAGTTACGCGGGCCACAGAGGTACCACTGAAGCTTTCTTT; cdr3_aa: CASSYAGHRGTTEAFF
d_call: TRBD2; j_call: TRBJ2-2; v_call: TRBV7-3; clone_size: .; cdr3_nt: TGTGCCAGCAGCACCGGGACTAGCGGGGGGCGGTACACCGGGGAGCTGTTTTTT; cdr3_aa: CASSTGTSGGRYTGELFF
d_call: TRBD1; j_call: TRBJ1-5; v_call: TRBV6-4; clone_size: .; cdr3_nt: TGTGCCAGCAGTCTAATGGGACAGAATTGGGAGCAGCCCCAGCATTTT; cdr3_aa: CASSLMGQNWEQPQHF
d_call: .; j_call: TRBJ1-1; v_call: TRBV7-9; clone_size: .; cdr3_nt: TGTGCCAGCAGCTTAGTGCAGGGAGGAGTCACTGAAGCTTTCTTT; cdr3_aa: CASSLVQGGVTEAFF
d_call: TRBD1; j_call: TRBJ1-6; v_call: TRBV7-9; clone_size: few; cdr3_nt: TGTGCCAGCAGCCGGGACAGCTCCTATAATTCACCCCTCCACTTT; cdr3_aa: CASSRDSSYNSPLHF
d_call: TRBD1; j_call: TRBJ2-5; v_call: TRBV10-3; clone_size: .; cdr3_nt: TGTGCCATCAGTAGGACAGGGGGCCAAGAGACCCAGTACTTC; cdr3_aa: CAISRTGGQETQYF
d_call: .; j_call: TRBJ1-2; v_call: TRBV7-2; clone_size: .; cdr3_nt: TGTGCCAGCAGCCTCGGGGGAGGCTACACCTTC; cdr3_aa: CASSLGGGYTF
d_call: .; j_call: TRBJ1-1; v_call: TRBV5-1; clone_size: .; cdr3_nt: TGCGCCAGCAGCATACGACAGGACACTGAAGCTTTCTTT; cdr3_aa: CASSIRQDTEAFF
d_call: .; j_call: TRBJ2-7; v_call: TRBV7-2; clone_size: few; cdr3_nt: TGTGCCAGCGTTATCTCTACACAGAGCTCCTACGAGCAGTACTTC; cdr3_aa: CASVISTQSSYEQYF
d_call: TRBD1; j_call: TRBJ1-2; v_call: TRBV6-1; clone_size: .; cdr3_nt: TGTGCCAGCAGTGGAGCCCCGGGACAGGGGCGGGTAAGAGGCTATGGCTACACCTTC; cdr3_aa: CASSGAPGQGRVRGYGYTF
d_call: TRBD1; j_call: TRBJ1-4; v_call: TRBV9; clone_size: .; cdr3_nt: TGTGCCAGCAGCGTAGGTCATTTAGGGACAGGGGTTGGAACTGGACTGTTTTTT; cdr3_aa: CASSVGHLGTGVGTGLFF
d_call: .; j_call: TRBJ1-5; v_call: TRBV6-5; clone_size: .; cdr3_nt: TGTGCCATCTCGGCGGGCAATCAGCCCCAGCATTTT; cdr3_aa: CAISAGNQPQHF
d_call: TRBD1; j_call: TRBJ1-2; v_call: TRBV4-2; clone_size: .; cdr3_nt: TGTGCCAGCAGCCAAAGACAGGGGGATGGCTACACCTTC; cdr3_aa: CASSQRQGDGYTF
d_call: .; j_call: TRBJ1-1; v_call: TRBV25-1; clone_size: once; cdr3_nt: TGTGCCAGCAGTGACCGGGGGAATGAAGCTTTCTTT; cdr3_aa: CASSDRGNEAFF
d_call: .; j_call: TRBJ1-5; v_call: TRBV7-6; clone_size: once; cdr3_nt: TGTGCCAGCAGCCCGGGGGGGTACGAGAATCAGCCCCAGCATTTT; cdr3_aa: CASSPGGYENQPQHF
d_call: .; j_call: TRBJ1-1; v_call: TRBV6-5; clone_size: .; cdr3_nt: TGTGCCAGCAGTCCCGGGGTATTCGCTGAAGCTTTCTTT; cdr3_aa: CASSPGVFAEAFF
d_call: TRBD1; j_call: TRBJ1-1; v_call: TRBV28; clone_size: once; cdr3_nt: TGTGCCAGCGCTCAACCGGGACAGGACAGACGGGCTTTCTTT; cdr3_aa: CASAQPGQDRRAFF
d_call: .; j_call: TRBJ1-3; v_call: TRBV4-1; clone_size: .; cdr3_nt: TGCGCCAGCAGCCAAGATGCGGACGGACCCCCGGGAGGAAACACCATATATTTT; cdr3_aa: CASSQDADGPPGGNTIYF
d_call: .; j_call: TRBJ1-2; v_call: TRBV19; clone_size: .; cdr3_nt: TGTGCCAGTAGTAATGGGGGCGCTAACTATGGCTACACCTTC; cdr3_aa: CASSNGGANYGYTF
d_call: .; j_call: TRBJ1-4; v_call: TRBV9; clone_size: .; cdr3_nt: TGTGCCAGCAGCGCCCAGGGGAGCGCAACTAATGAAAAACTGTTTTTT; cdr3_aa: CASSAQGSATNEKLFF
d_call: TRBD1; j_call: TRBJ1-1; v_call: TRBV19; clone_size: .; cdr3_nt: TGTGCCAGTGACGACAGGGGCACTGAAGCTTTCTTT; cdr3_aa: CASDDRGTEAFF
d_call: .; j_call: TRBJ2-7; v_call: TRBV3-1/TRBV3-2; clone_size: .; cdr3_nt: TGTGCCAGCAGCCAGGGGGCGCCGAACGAGCAGTACTTC; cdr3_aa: CASSQGAPNEQYF
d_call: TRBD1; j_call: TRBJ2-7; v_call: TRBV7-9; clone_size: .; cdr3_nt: TGTGCCAGCAAAGGGACAGTCGCCTACGAGCAGTACTTC; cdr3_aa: CASKGTVAYEQYF
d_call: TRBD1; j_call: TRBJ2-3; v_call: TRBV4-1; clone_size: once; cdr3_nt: TGCGCCAGCAGCCAAGATACGGGACAGGCTAGCACAGATACGCAGTATTTT; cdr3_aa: CASSQDTGQASTDTQYF
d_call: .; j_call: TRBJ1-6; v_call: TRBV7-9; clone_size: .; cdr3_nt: TGTGCCAGCAGCTTAGATTTACGGGAGAATTCACCCCTCCACTTT; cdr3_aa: CASSLDLRENSPLHF
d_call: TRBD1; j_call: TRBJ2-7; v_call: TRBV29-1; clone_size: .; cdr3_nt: TGCAGCGTTTCGGACAGGGTTCCCGAGCAGTACTTC; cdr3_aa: CSVSDRVPEQYF
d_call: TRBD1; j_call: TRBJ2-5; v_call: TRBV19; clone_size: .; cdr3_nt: TGTGCCAGTAGCCGGGCGGACAGGGAACGTGAGACCCAGTACTTC; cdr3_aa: CASSRADRERETQYF
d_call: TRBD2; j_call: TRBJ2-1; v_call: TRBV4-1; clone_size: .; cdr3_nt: TGCGCCAGCAGCCCCCAACTAGCGGGGGTTGGTGAGCAGTTCTTC; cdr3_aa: CASSPQLAGVGEQFF
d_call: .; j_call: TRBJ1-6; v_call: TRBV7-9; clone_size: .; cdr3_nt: TGTGCCAGCAGCTCCCTAGCGGCACAAGGGGCCTATAATTCACCCCTCCACTTT; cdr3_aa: CASSSLAAQGAYNSPLHF
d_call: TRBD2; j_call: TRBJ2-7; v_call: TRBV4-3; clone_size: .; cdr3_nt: TGCGCCAGCAGCCAAGATTTCACTAGCGGAACCTACGAGCAGTACTTC; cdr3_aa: CASSQDFTSGTYEQYF